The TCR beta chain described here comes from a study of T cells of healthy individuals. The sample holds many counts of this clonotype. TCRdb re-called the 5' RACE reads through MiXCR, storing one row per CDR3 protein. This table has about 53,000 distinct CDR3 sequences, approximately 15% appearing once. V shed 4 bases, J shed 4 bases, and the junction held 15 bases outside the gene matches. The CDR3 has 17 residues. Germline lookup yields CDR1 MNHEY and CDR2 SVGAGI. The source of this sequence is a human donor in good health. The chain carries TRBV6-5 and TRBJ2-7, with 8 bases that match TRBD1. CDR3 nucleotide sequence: TGTGCCAGCAGTTCAATCCGCGGACAGGGCCGCCTATACGAGCAGTACTTC. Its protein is CASSSIRGQGRLYEQYF.